These T cell receptor beta chains were read from a single sample in a study of T cell changes during pregnancy in multiple sclerosis. TCRdb keeps only in-frame clones here, not all; method: immunoSEQ multiplex PCR. Seen here are approximately 52,000 clones, around 90% observed once, and the top ten hold around 1.2%. Sequenced here: CD4+ T cells from peripheral blood mononuclear cells, sampled in the second trimester of pregnancy. Receptors originate from a female donor with multiple sclerosis, enrolled in a pregnancy study. CDR3s include the opening cysteine and the closing phenylalanine or tryptophan. D genes are given only for firm matches. The size entry is marked missing in some rows and otherwise reads once, few, many or a size class.

j_gene: TRBJ2-1
abundance: .
v_gene: TRBV10-1
d_gene: TRBD2
CDR3nt: TGCGCCAGCAGTGAGTCGGGACTAGCGTATGAGCAGTTCTTC
CDR3aa: CASSESGLAYEQFF

j_gene: TRBJ2-3
abundance: .
v_gene: TRBV7-2
d_gene: .
CDR3nt: TGTGCCAGCAGCTTCACTGAGGCCGATACGCAGTATTTT
CDR3aa: CASSFTEADTQYF

j_gene: TRBJ2-7
abundance: .
v_gene: TRBV30
d_gene: .
CDR3nt: TGTGCCTGGAGCCCCTCCGGGTACGAGCAGTACTTC
CDR3aa: CAWSPSGYEQYF

j_gene: TRBJ1-2
abundance: .
v_gene: TRBV20-1
d_gene: .
CDR3nt: TGCAGTGCTAGCGGGTTTTATGGCTACACCTTC
CDR3aa: CSASGFYGYTF

j_gene: TRBJ1-1
abundance: .
v_gene: TRBV18
d_gene: .
CDR3nt: TGTGCCAGCTCACCACCGTCAGCGACGAACACTGAAGCTTTCTTT
CDR3aa: CASSPPSATNTEAFF

j_gene: TRBJ1-5
abundance: .
v_gene: TRBV5-6
d_gene: .
CDR3nt: TGTGCCAGCAGCCCCAGGGAAGGAAATCAGCCCCAGCATTTT
CDR3aa: CASSPREGNQPQHF

j_gene: TRBJ1-1
abundance: .
v_gene: TRBV18
d_gene: .
CDR3nt: TGTGCCAGCTCACCACGACAGGAAGCCGTGAACACTGAAGCTTTCTTT
CDR3aa: CASSPRQEAVNTEAFF

j_gene: TRBJ2-7
abundance: .
v_gene: TRBV20-1
d_gene: .
CDR3nt: TGCAGTGCTAGTGGGCGACACGAGCAGTACTTC
CDR3aa: CSASGRHEQYF

j_gene: TRBJ1-2
abundance: once
v_gene: TRBV5-1
d_gene: .
CDR3nt: TGCGCCAGCAGCTTGGGGAGTCCTAATTCCCTTTCGGTCTATGGCTACACCTTC
CDR3aa: CASSLGSPNSLSVYGYTF

j_gene: TRBJ2-7
abundance: .
v_gene: TRBV29-1
d_gene: TRBD1
CDR3nt: TGCAGCGTTGGACAGGGTCACGAGCAGTACTTC
CDR3aa: CSVGQGHEQYF